This TCR beta chain derives from a study of cytomegalovirus exposure and HLA in healthy donors. Method: immunoSEQ multiplex PCR; TCRdb's copy keeps in-frame clones and lacks some. The sample records 150,000 to 180,000 clones, 80% to 90% being singletons. From germline, CDR1 is SNHLY and CDR2 FYNNEI. Trimming cost V 4 bases and J 3 bases, with 8 bases left between them. The CDR3 sequence is 13 residues long. Separate from the approximately 670-subject first cohort was the approximately 110-subject validation cohort, to which the donors belonged. Sequencing was performed on PBMCs. This receptor was identified in a man aged 18 to 30 in good health and CMV-seropositive. J is TRBJ2-3 and V is TRBV2, with D tentatively TRBD1 (6 bases). The CDR3 DNA sequence: TGTGCCAGCAGTGCTCAGGGGACAGATACGCAGTATTTT. Residues: CASSAQGTDTQYF. The full variable domain, rest sourced from reference TRBV2 and TRBJ2-3, is EPEVTQTPSHQVTQMGQEVILRCVPISNHLYFYWYRQILGQKVEFLVSFYNNEISEKSEIFDDQFSVERPDGSNFTLKIRSTKLEDSAMYFCASSAQGTDTQYFGPGTRLTVL.